One and the same sample provided the 12 T cell receptor beta chains below, sequenced in a study of cytomegalovirus exposure and HLA in healthy donors. In the PCR, 60 Vbeta and 13 Jbeta primers were used. Some clones are missing from TCRdb's copy, which holds only in-frame ones; the method was immunoSEQ multiplex PCR. The sample includes some 180,000 clones, approximately 80% of them seen just once. Sequencing was carried out using PBMCs. The receptors were sampled from a woman aged 25-40 years in good health and CMV-seronegative.

The V and J genes are TRBV30 and TRBJ2-5; a weak D match, TRBD1 (6 bases). The J call could be wrong; TRBJ2-7 is a better fit for the DNA end. Germline values: CDR1 GTSNPN, CDR2 SVGIG (reference sequence). This CDR3 region has 12 residues. The DNA for the CDR3 is TGTGCCTGGGACAGGACGTCCTACGAGCAGTACTTC. Protein sequence: CAWDRTSYEQYF.

This clone occurred a few times. V usage is TRBV2 and J usage is TRBJ2-5, with 12 bases lining up with TRBD1. The V and J ends lost 2 bases and 5 bases, in that order; junction bases with no gene match: 6. From germline, CDR1 is SNHLY and CDR2 FYNNEI. The CDR3 loop spans 16 amino acids. This CDR3 reads CASSEWDRGRGETQYF. In DNA, the CDR3 is TGTGCCAGCAGTGAATGGGACAGGGGGCGGGGGGAGACCCAGTACTTC.

This chain uses TRBV15 with TRBJ2-1; TRBD2 agrees at 8 bases. V gave up 8 bases and J gave up 7 bases; unmatched junction bases: 13. There are 15 residues in the CDR3. Germline assignment: CDR1 LNHNV and CDR2 YYDKDF (reference sequence). CDR3 amino acids: CATEAREGGLNEQFF. CDR3 nucleotides: TGTGCCACCGAAGCTCGGGAGGGGGGTCTGAATGAGCAGTTCTTC.

V is TRBV14 and J is TRBJ1-1; D is uncertain. The V end was cut by 4 bases, the J end by 3 bases, with 12 bases between. CDR3 size: 14 residues. Germline V gives CDR1 SGHDN, CDR2 FVKESK. The CDR3 spells CASSRFREYTEAFF. The CDR3 nucleotides read TGTGCCAGCAGCCGCTTCCGGGAATACACTGAAGCTTTCTTT.

The V call is TRBV28, the J call TRBJ1-2; 8 nucleotides agree with TRBD1. This CDR3 contains 15 residues. V lost 2 bases, J lost 3 bases, and 5 bases stayed unmatched. Germline lookup yields CDR1 MDHEN and CDR2 SYDVKM. As DNA, the CDR3 is TGTGCCAGCAGTTTACAGGACAGGGAATACTATGGCTACACCTTC. Amino acid sequence: CASSLQDREYYGYTF.

This chain connects TRBV5-6 to TRBJ1-2; a weak D match, TRBD1 (5 bases). Germline values: CDR1 SGHDT, CDR2 YYEEEE. CDR3 length equals 14 residues. The V gene lost 4 bases and the J gene lost 6 bases, with 16 bases spanning the gap. CDR3 sequence reads: CASSPRGTPDGYTF. As DNA, the CDR3 is TGTGCCAGCAGCCCGCGGGGGACTCCGGATGGCTACACCTTC.

The chain joins TRBV18 to TRBJ2-7, with a tentative D call TRBD2 (6 bases). V was cut by 3 bases and J by 2 bases, with 11 bases left in between. CDR1 and CDR2 from the germline V gene are KGHSH and LQKENI. The CDR3 has 14 amino acids. The CDR3 loop reads CASSPSTGAYEQYF. The CDR3 DNA sequence: TGTGCCAGCTCACCTTCGACGGGGGCCTACGAGCAGTACTTC.

The rearrangement uses TRBV7-2 and TRBJ2-3, with no clear D. The CDR3 sequence is 13 residues long. V was cut by 6 bases and J by 1 base, with 8 bases left in between. Per the germline V gene, CDR1 is SGHTA and CDR2 is FQGNSA. Written as DNA, the CDR3 is TGTGCCAGCAGGTATACGGGCACAGATACGCAGTATTTT. Protein sequence: CASRYTGTDTQYF.

The CDR3: CASSQGGGNQPQHF. In nucleotides, the CDR3 is TGCGCCAGCAGCCAGGGCGGGGGGAATCAGCCCCAGCATTTT. The chain uses TRBV5-1 and TRBJ1-5, with a tentative D call TRBD1 (5 bases). Trimming took off 4 bases at V and 4 bases at J, with 12 bases between the two ends. This CDR3 region has 14 residues. Germline assignment: CDR1 SGHRS and CDR2 YFSETQ.

The chain couples TRBV15 to TRBJ2-1; TRBD1 might be the D (6 bases). CDR3 length equals 16 residues. Germline V gives CDR1 LNHNV, CDR2 YYDKDF (reference sequence). Trimming pared 0 bases from V and 3 bases from J, leaving 12 bases between. The CDR3 spells CATSRDWQGHYNEQFF. CDR3 DNA sequence: TGTGCCACCAGCAGAGATTGGCAGGGACACTACAATGAGCAGTTCTTC.

The chain joins TRBV5-1 to TRBJ2-7, with D perhaps matching TRBD1 (6 bases). V dropped 0 bases and J dropped 4 bases, with 11 bases sitting between them. Germline values: CDR1 SGHRS, CDR2 YFSETQ. The CDR3 runs to 14 residues. CDR3 protein: CASSLVQGLYEQYF. CDR3 sequence (DNA): TGCGCCAGCAGCTTGGTTCAGGGGTTATACGAGCAGTACTTC.

The gene calls are TRBV19 and TRBJ2-3; 10 bases are a match to TRBD2. Germline V gene lookup returns CDR1 LNHDA and CDR2 SQIVND (reference sequence). This CDR3 is built from 17 residues. J was trimmed by 4 bases and V by 3 bases; bases with no gene match: 10. This CDR3 reads CASSMISASGSPDTQYF. In DNA form, the CDR3 reads TGTGCCAGTAGTATGATCTCGGCTAGCGGGAGTCCAGATACGCAGTATTTT.